This T cell receptor beta chain emerged from a study of T cell repertoires in cytomegalovirus infection. This clonotype came up many times. One end of the junction varies from germline; a read error may be responsible. The CDR3 sequence is 15 residues long. Germline V gives CDR1 MNHEY, CDR2 SMNVEV (reference sequence). Using its own MiXCR run on the reads, TCRdb lists one record per CDR3 protein. The sample lists fewer than 550,000 distinct CDR3 sequences; approximately 10% were seen once. The sequence came from a human donor in good health (CMV status not recorded). Some clones in this sample may be carry-over from other donors' samples. The specimen was PBMCs. The rearrangement joins TRBV27 to TRBJ2-3, with D possibly matching TRBD2 (6 bases). The CDR3 nucleotides read TGTGCCAGCAGTTCTGGAGGGCGGCGCACCGATACGCAGTATTTT. It encodes CASSSGGRRTDTQYF.